The 23 T cell receptor beta chains given below trace back to one sample, sequenced in a study of T cell responses to AZD1222 COVID-19 vaccine. Here immunoSEQ multiplex PCR was the method, and the copy in TCRdb shows in-frame clones only, minus some. Among 120,000 to 150,000 clones listed, 92% were seen once. Material: peripheral blood, obtained 28 days after the second AZD1222 dose. The receptors were gathered from an adult who received the AZD1222 COVID-19 vaccine.

The rearrangement joins TRBV7-9 to TRBJ2-4, with TRBD1 as a possible D gene (5 bases). With 3 bases removed from V and 7 bases from J, the gap between germline ends came to 16 bases. CDR1 SEHNR and CDR2 FQNEAQ come from the germline V gene (reference sequence). CDR3 length: 15 residues. Here the CDR3 reads CASSFGREFGNIQYF. In DNA form, the CDR3 reads TGTGCCAGCAGCTTTGGCAGGGAATTCGGGAACATTCAGTACTTC.

This clone was seen only a few times. The chain uses TRBV7-9 and TRBJ2-7; D is perhaps TRBD1 (5 bases). V was trimmed by 0 bases and J by 1 base, leaving 10 bases between them. The CDR3 consists of 15 residues. Germline-derived CDR1 and CDR2 are SEHNR and FQNEAQ (reference sequence). DNA for the CDR3: TGTGCCAGCAGCTTAGCAGCAGGGCCTTCCTACGAGCAGTACTTC. Its translation is CASSLAAGPSYEQYF.

The rearrangement joins TRBV5-1 to TRBJ2-7, with D perhaps TRBD2 (6 bases). V was clipped by 2 bases and J by 0 bases, with 21 bases between them. The CDR3 is 18 residues long. CDR1 and CDR2 (germline): SGHRS, YFSETQ. The CDR3 protein is CASSLFSGEATHSYEQYF. The DNA for the CDR3 is TGCGCCAGCAGCTTATTCTCCGGGGAGGCCACACACTCCTACGAGCAGTACTTC.

This rearrangement joins TRBV5-5 to TRBJ2-7, with 9 bases lining up with TRBD1. The CDR3 consists of 14 residues. Germline values: CDR1 SGHKS, CDR2 YYEKEE (reference sequence). The V segment lost 3 bases and the J segment 0 bases; nucleotides outside the gene matches: 1. CDR3: CASSWDRVSYEQYF. In DNA form, the CDR3 reads TGTGCCAGCAGCTGGGACAGGGTCTCCTACGAGCAGTACTTC. Using reference TRBV5-5 and TRBJ2-7 for the parts outside the CDR3, the full variable domain is DAGVTQSPTHLIKTRGQQVTLRCSPISGHKSVSWYQQVLGQGPQFIFQYYEKEERGRGNFPDRFSARQFPNYSSELNVNALLLGDSALYLCASSWDRVSYEQYFGPGTRLTVT.

The V and J genes are TRBV29-1 and TRBJ2-2; 9 nucleotides line up with TRBD1. Per the germline V gene, CDR1 is SQVTM and CDR2 is ANQGSEA. The CDR3 is made up of 13 amino acids. V shed 4 bases, J shed 3 bases, and the junction held 0 bases outside the gene matches. The CDR3: CSVGQGDTGELFF. The CDR3 nucleotides are TGCAGCGTTGGACAGGGGGACACCGGGGAGCTGTTTTTT.

The CDR3 DNA follows: TGTGCCAGCAGTTTAGACGGAACCTACGAGCAGTACTTC. Amino acid sequence: CASSLDGTYEQYF. The chain recombines TRBV27 with TRBJ2-7; D ambiguous. Per the germline V gene, CDR1 is MNHEY and CDR2 is SMNVEV (reference sequence). The CDR3 loop spans 13 amino acids. V lost 2 bases and J 2 bases, leaving 7 bases between the germline ends.

V is TRBV18 and J is TRBJ1-3; D unresolved. V shed 2 bases and J shed 0 bases, with 11 bases lying between them. Per the germline V gene, CDR1 is KGHSH and CDR2 is LQKENI. This CDR3 region has 16 residues. The CDR3 bases are TGTGCCAGCTCACCAAGGAGCCAAAACTCTGGAAACACCATATATTTT. This encodes CASSPRSQNSGNTIYF.

The V gene is TRBV28, the J gene TRBJ2-2; D remains unclear. V was pared by 7 bases and J by 4 bases, with 13 bases between. Germline V gives CDR1 MDHEN, CDR2 SYDVKM. The CDR3 length is 14 residues. In DNA, the CDR3 is TGTGCCAGCACCTTCCGGCTGGGCACCGGGGAGCTGTTTTTT. Protein sequence: CASTFRLGTGELFF.

The V gene is TRBV3-1 (or the pseudogene TRBV3-2), the J gene TRBJ2-4, with D unclear. CDR1 is LGHDT, CDR2 YNNKEL, per germline (reference sequence). The CDR3 is 13 residues long. Trimming took off 4 bases at V and 1 base at J, with 5 bases between the two ends. The CDR3 loop reads CASSPSAKNIQYF. In nucleotides, the CDR3 is TGTGCCAGCAGCCCCTCGGCCAAAAACATTCAGTACTTC.

The chain uses TRBV12-3 or TRBV12-4 and TRBJ2-7; tentatively, D is TRBD1 or TRBD2 (5 bases each). There are 12 residues in the CDR3. Deletions cut 6 bases from V and 1 base from J, with 7 bases between. The CDR3 spells CASRGRSYEQYF. CDR3 DNA sequence: TGTGCCAGCAGGGGACGGTCCTACGAGCAGTACTTC.

The chain couples TRBV2 to TRBJ1-1, with D hard to call. V lost 4 bases and J lost 0, with 9 bases in between. Per germline, CDR1 SNHLY and CDR2 FYNNEI. The CDR3 has 14 amino acids. CDR3 coding DNA: TGTGCCAGCAGTGGAGGAAGCATGAACACTGAAGCTTTCTTT. Translation: CASSGGSMNTEAFF.

The V gene is TRBV5-4, the J gene TRBJ2-1; no clear D gene. This CDR3 has 12 residues. Germline CDR1 reads SGHNT; CDR2 reads YYREEE (reference sequence). V shed 2 bases and J shed 9 bases, with 9 bases lying between them. CDR3 nucleotide sequence: TGTGCCAGCAGCTTACCTCTCACTGAGCAGTTCTTC. This translates into CASSLPLTEQFF.

The chain carries TRBV28 and TRBJ1-1; D gene uncertain. The V and J ends lost 10 bases and 2 bases respectively, with 11 bases between them. The CDR3 is 12 amino acids. From germline, CDR1 is MDHEN and CDR2 SYDVKM. The CDR3 DNA is TGTGCCACCTCGGACCCTAACACTGAAGCTTTCTTT. It is translated as CATSDPNTEAFF.

J is TRBJ2-3 and V is TRBV29-1; 10 nucleotides align to TRBD2. After removal of 5 bases from V and 0 bases from J, the junction contained 5 bases not matched to a gene. This CDR3 comprises 15 residues. Germline CDR1 is SQVTM and CDR2 is ANQGSEA. CDR3 loop: CSVLSSGSSTDTQYF. The CDR3 DNA sequence: TGCAGCGTTCTTTCTAGCGGGAGTAGCACAGATACGCAGTATTTT.

J is TRBJ2-1 and V is TRBV27; 10 bases align to TRBD2. Germline V gene lookup returns CDR1 MNHEY and CDR2 SMNVEV (reference sequence). V shed 3 bases, J shed 4 bases, and the junction held 3 bases outside the gene matches. CDR3 size: 15 residues. CDR3 sequence reads: CASSFKAGGYNEQFF. The CDR3 DNA sequence: TGTGCCAGCAGTTTCAAAGCGGGAGGGTACAATGAGCAGTTCTTC.

This chain uses TRBV6-5 with TRBJ1-5, with TRBD1 matching 8 bases. The CDR3 is 14 amino acids. Unmatched junction bases numbered 7, after V lost 7 bases and J lost 5 bases. Germline loops: CDR1 MNHEY, CDR2 SVGAGI. This CDR3 is CASKTPGGHQPQHF. CDR3 coding DNA: TGTGCCAGCAAAACCCCAGGGGGCCATCAGCCCCAGCATTTT.

The chain links TRBV19 to TRBJ1-6; no firm D call. The CDR3 has 14 residues. Germline CDR1 reads LNHDA; CDR2 reads SQIVND (reference sequence). V was pared by 6 bases and J by 6 bases, with 12 bases between. Here the CDR3 reads CASRRADINSPLHF. In nucleotides, the CDR3 is TGTGCCAGTAGGAGGGCAGACATTAATTCACCCCTCCACTTT. The full variable domain, completed using reference TRBV19 and TRBJ1-6, is DGGITQSPKYLFRKEGQNVTLSCEQNLNHDAMYWYRQDPGQGLRLIYYSQIVNDFQKGDIAEGYSVSREKKESFPLTVTSAQKNPTAFYLCASRRADINSPLHFGNGTRLTVT.

The chain is built from TRBV14 and TRBJ2-1, with a tentative D call TRBD1 (6 bases). Germline V gene data show CDR1 as SGHDN and CDR2 as FVKESK. The CDR3 is 14 residues long. Trimming took 1 base from V and 5 from J, leaving 9 bases between them. In DNA, the CDR3 is TGTGCCAGCAGCCAAGGAGGGGGTAACAATGAGCAGTTCTTC. Amino acid sequence: CASSQGGGNNEQFF.

This chain links TRBV5-3 with TRBJ1-1; D gene unclear. TRBV5-3 is known as an ORF, though its function is uncertain. The CDR3 loop spans 12 amino acids. The V and J ends lost 2 bases and 6 bases respectively, with 8 bases between them. The CDR3 DNA reads TGTGCCAGAAGCTTTTCGGCCCCTGAAGCTTTCTTT. Amino acids: CARSFSAPEAFF.

This chain links TRBV7-8 with TRBJ1-6; D is uncertain. Per germline, CDR1 SGHVS and CDR2 FQNEAQ. Trimming stripped 4 bases from V and 7 bases from J, with 14 bases between. The CDR3 contains 15 residues. CDR3 coding DNA: TGTGCCAGCAGCTATCGGACCGAGGCGAATTCACCCCTCCACTTT. Its translation: CASSYRTEANSPLHF.

The chain uses TRBV6-5 and TRBJ1-2; D is undetermined. Between the trimmed V and J ends, which lost 10 bases and 1 base, there was a span of 4 bases. Germline lookup yields CDR1 MNHEY and CDR2 SVGAGI. The CDR3 is 10 amino acids. This CDR3 reads CATHNYGYTF. In DNA, the CDR3 is TGTGCCACCCATAACTATGGCTACACCTTC.

The V call is TRBV19, the J call TRBJ2-1; 11 bases match TRBD1. In germline, CDR1 is LNHDA, CDR2 SQIVND (reference sequence). V was clipped by 5 bases and J by 6 bases; unmatched bases: 6. The CDR3 has 15 residues. The CDR3 region has the DNA TGTGCCAGTAGTTTCCCGGGACAGGGGGTCAATGAGCAGTTCTTC. This sequence encodes CASSFPGQGVNEQFF.

The CDR3 bases are TGTGCCAGCAGTGAGGACCCTCCCGGGAGCAATCAGCCCCAGCATTTT. Its protein product is CASSEDPPGSNQPQHF. The V call is TRBV6-1, the J call TRBJ1-5, with D uncertain. CDR3 length equals 16 residues. Per germline, CDR1 MNHNS and CDR2 SASEGT. V was cut by 3 bases and J by 1 base, with 13 bases left in between.